The next 27 T cell receptor beta chains were all read from a single sample in a study of T cell responses to AZD1222 COVID-19 vaccine. Using immunoSEQ multiplex PCR, the repertoire was profiled, and TCRdb retains in-frame clones only, with some absent. Of 140,000 or so clones in the sample, around nine tenths were seen once. This material consisted of peripheral blood, taken on day 0 of AZD1222 vaccination. The receptor set was obtained from an adult in good health.

The rearrangement links TRBV4-3 to TRBJ2-7; D is unclear. The CDR3 runs to 16 residues. Trimming pared 0 bases from V and 0 bases from J, leaving 12 bases between. Per germline, CDR1 LGHNA and CDR2 YSLEER. The CDR3 loop reads CASSQDSTTYSYEQYF. DNA for the CDR3: TGCGCCAGCAGCCAAGATTCCACCACTTACTCCTACGAGCAGTACTTC.

In the case of this clone: Distinct nucleotide sequences in the sample also encode this CDR3. The chain combines TRBV6-5 with TRBJ2-1; 10 bases fit TRBD2. Germline values: CDR1 MNHEY, CDR2 SVGAGI. J was trimmed by 5 bases and V by 6 bases; bases with no gene match: 1. The CDR3 runs 13 residues. As DNA, the CDR3 is TGTGCCAGCAGAGGACTAGCGGACAATGAGCAGTTCTTC. Translation gives CASRGLADNEQFF.

This chain uses TRBV18 with TRBJ1-6; D uncertain. Trimming left V 3 bases short and J 5 bases short, with 14 bases between. This CDR3 region has 16 residues. In germline, CDR1 is KGHSH, CDR2 LQKENI. Here the CDR3 reads CASSPKVAGNNSPLHF. As DNA, the CDR3 is TGTGCCAGCTCACCTAAAGTTGCAGGCAATAATTCACCCCTCCACTTT.

V gene TRBV14 combines with J gene TRBJ2-7; 8 bases match TRBD1. Germline V gene sequence: CDR1 SGHDN, CDR2 FVKESK. The CDR3 covers 16 residues. The J segment lost 3 bases and the V segment lost 1 base, leaving 8 bases of the junction unmatched. CDR3 bases: TGTGCCAGCAGCCAAGGAGATTCGGACAGGGACTACGAGCAGTACTTC. It codes for CASSQGDSDRDYEQYF.

The chain couples TRBV14 to TRBJ1-6; D is ambiguous. Germline CDR1 SGHDN, CDR2 FVKESK. CDR3 length equals 17 residues. V shed 0 bases and J shed 0 bases, with 9 bases lying between them. This chain's CDR3 is CASSQDLISSYNSPLHF. The CDR3 DNA sequence: TGTGCCAGCAGCCAAGATTTGATTAGCTCCTATAATTCACCCCTCCACTTT. The whole variable domain, filled in from reference TRBV14 and TRBJ1-6, reads EAGVTQFPSHSVIEKGQTVTLRCDPISGHDNLYWYRRVMGKEIKFLLHFVKESKQDESGMPNNRFLAERTGGTYSTLKVQPAELEDSGVYFCASSQDLISSYNSPLHFGNGTRLTVT.

V and J are TRBV7-2 and TRBJ2-5; 11 positions match TRBD1. The V gene end was trimmed by 3 bases and the J gene end by 4 bases; junction bases not matched to a gene: 4. The CDR3 runs 15 residues. Germline V lookup: CDR1 SGHTA, CDR2 FQGNSA. CDR3 residues: CASSLDRGLGETQYF. CDR3 bases: TGTGCCAGCAGCTTGGACAGGGGGCTAGGAGAGACCCAGTACTTC.

The V call is TRBV6-6, the J call TRBJ1-2; D is uncertain. The germline CDR1 and CDR2 sequences are MNHNY and SVGAGI (reference sequence). Trimming shortened V by 4 bases and J by 4 bases, and 13 bases separated the two germline ends. The CDR3 is 14 residues long. The CDR3 nucleotides are TGTGCCAGCAGTTGGACGGGTAACGTCTATGGCTACACCTTC. Translation gives CASSWTGNVYGYTF.

The V and J genes are TRBV2 and TRBJ2-2; TRBD1 matches 7 bases. V lost 7 bases, J lost 5 bases, and 13 bases stayed unmatched. The CDR3 covers 16 residues. The V gene's germline CDR1 is SNHLY and CDR2 FYNNEI. CDR3 region: CASNRPDRVQTGELFF. CDR3 DNA: TGTGCCAGCAACCGGCCAGACAGGGTTCAGACCGGGGAGCTGTTTTTT.

The V call is TRBV19, the J call TRBJ1-1, with a tentative D call TRBD1 (5 bases). V lost 6 bases and J 4 bases, leaving 21 bases between the germline ends. Germline V gives CDR1 LNHDA, CDR2 SQIVND (reference sequence). The CDR3 sequence is 16 residues long. The CDR3 coding sequence is TGTGCCAGTAGCTCTGGGTTGACAGCCCGGATCACTGAAGCTTTCTTT. It yields the protein CASSSGLTARITEAFF.

This clone has a handful of counts. The chain has TRBV7-9 and TRBJ2-7, with D possibly TRBD1 on 5 matching bases. The length of the CDR3 is 12 residues. CDR1 is SEHNR and CDR2 is FQNEAQ in the germline V gene (reference sequence). Trimming shortened V by 8 bases and J by 1 base, and 9 bases separated the two germline ends. In DNA form, the CDR3 reads TGTGCCAGCGCGGACACTTCCTACGAGCAGTACTTC. This encodes CASADTSYEQYF.

The chain employs TRBV7-8 and TRBJ1-1; D is unclear. Trimming removed 2 bases at V and 3 bases at J, with 16 bases between. The CDR3 extends over 16 amino acids. Germline V gene lookup returns CDR1 SGHVS and CDR2 FQNEAQ. The CDR3 DNA reads as TGTGCCAGCAGCTTAATTGGGGTTTTTTCGGACACTGAAGCTTTCTTT. Amino acids: CASSLIGVFSDTEAFF.

The gene calls are TRBV7-9 and TRBJ1-2; 7 bases map to TRBD1. The CDR3 spans 16 residues. The V and J ends lost 5 bases and 7 bases, in that order; junction bases with no gene match: 16. Per the germline V gene, CDR1 is SEHNR and CDR2 is FQNEAQ (reference sequence). The chain's CDR3 is CASSHGQESRVGGYTF. The CDR3 DNA sequence: TGTGCCAGCAGCCACGGACAGGAAAGCCGAGTGGGTGGCTACACCTTC.

This clone showed up just a few times. The chain recombines TRBV5-1 with TRBJ2-3; 8 bases are a match to TRBD2. Germline V gene lookup returns CDR1 SGHRS and CDR2 YFSETQ. The CDR3 is 14 residues long. Losses at the gene ends were 2 bases for V and 4 bases for J; bases not matched to a gene: 3. The CDR3 sequence: CASSFSGTADTQYF. CDR3 DNA sequence: TGCGCCAGCAGCTTTAGCGGGACCGCAGATACGCAGTATTTT.

The rearrangement links TRBV4-3 to TRBJ1-3, with D perhaps matching TRBD1 (6 bases). Germline V gene data show CDR1 as LGHNA and CDR2 as YSLEER. The CDR3 has 15 residues. The ends were cut back, 2 bases at V and 6 bases at J, with 14 bases in the middle. The CDR3 loop reads CASSQSPGGVNTIYF. The CDR3 bases are TGCGCCAGCAGCCAATCCCCCGGGGGCGTAAACACCATATATTTT.

This rearrangement joins TRBV4-3 to TRBJ2-1, with 12 bases aligning to TRBD2. V lost 4 bases to trimming and J lost 2 bases; unmatched junction nucleotides: 6. Per germline, CDR1 LGHNA and CDR2 YSLEER. This CDR3 region has 17 residues. The CDR3, as DNA: TGCGCCAGCAGCCTGTCTAGCGGGAGGGGGCCCTACAATGAGCAGTTCTTC. Translating it yields CASSLSSGRGPYNEQFF.

J is TRBJ1-2 and V is TRBV6-4; a possible D gene is TRBD1 (5 bases). The CDR3 length is 13 residues. Trimming pared 3 bases from V and 7 bases from J, leaving 12 bases between. Germline lookup yields CDR1 MRHNA and CDR2 SNTAGT. The CDR3 sequence: CASSELGGSGYTF. CDR3 bases: TGTGCCAGCAGTGAATTGGGGGGAAGTGGCTACACCTTC.

This chain connects TRBV9 to TRBJ2-7; tentatively, D is TRBD2 (6 bases). V was pared by 3 bases and J by 3 bases, with 10 bases between. In germline, CDR1 is SGDLS, CDR2 YYNGEE. The CDR3 length is 13 residues. CDR3 loop: CASSGSGDYEQYF. CDR3 coding DNA: TGTGCCAGCAGCGGATCGGGGGACTACGAGCAGTACTTC.

This chain connects TRBV4-3 to TRBJ2-7, with TRBD2 identical over 10 bases. The CDR3 runs 16 residues. Germline-derived CDR1 and CDR2 are LGHNA and YSLEER. V was clipped by 0 bases and J by 5 bases; unmatched bases: 7. CDR3 residues: CASSQEAGGLFHEQYF. Written as DNA, the CDR3 is TGCGCCAGCAGCCAAGAAGCGGGAGGGCTTTTCCACGAGCAGTACTTC.

V usage is TRBV6-2 or TRBV6-3 and J usage is TRBJ2-3, with 12 bases lining up with TRBD2. The CDR3 sequence is 16 residues long. Per the germline V gene, CDR1 is MNHEY and CDR2 is SVGEGT. The V gene end was trimmed by 6 bases and the J gene end by 2 bases; junction bases not matched to a gene: 6. Written as DNA, the CDR3 is TGTGCCAGCAGCGAACTAGCGGGAGGAGACACAGATACGCAGTATTTT. This gives the protein CASSELAGGDTDTQYF.

The chain employs TRBV14 and TRBJ2-7, with TRBD1 matching over 7 bases. V gave up 4 bases and J gave up 7 bases; unmatched junction bases: 7. The germline V gene has CDR1 SGHDN and CDR2 FVKESK. The CDR3 consists of 13 residues. CDR3 amino acids: CASSPGQWREQYF. CDR3 sequence (DNA): TGTGCCAGCAGCCCGGGACAGTGGCGAGAGCAGTACTTC.

The CDR3 DNA reads TGTGCCAGCAGCTTAGAAGGGCCCCTGGGTGGCTACACCTTC. As protein: CASSLEGPLGGYTF. The chain uses TRBV7-8 and TRBJ1-2; no definite D call. The V gene lost 1 base and the J gene lost 7 bases, with 13 bases spanning the gap. The CDR3 consists of 14 residues. The germline CDR1 and CDR2 sequences are SGHVS and FQNEAQ.

As DNA, the CDR3 is TGTGCCAGCAGCTTACCCTCGGCGAGCTATGAGCAGTTCTTC. Residues: CASSLPSASYEQFF. The chain joins TRBV13 to TRBJ2-1; no reliable D call. V lost 2 bases and J lost 8, with 13 bases in between. The CDR3 runs 14 residues. Germline V lookup: CDR1 PRHDT, CDR2 FYEKMQ (reference sequence).

Here the CDR3 DNA reads TGTGCCAGTAGTACAGGGACCCTGATGAGGTACTATGGCTACACCTTC. It yields the protein CASSTGTLMRYYGYTF. V usage is TRBV19 and J usage is TRBJ1-2, with D possibly being TRBD1 (5 bases). Trimming shortened V by 4 bases and J by 3 bases, and 18 bases separated the two germline ends. Per germline, CDR1 LNHDA and CDR2 SQIVND (reference sequence). The CDR3 has 16 amino acids.

This clone was picked up a small number of times. The rearrangement joins TRBV11-2 to TRBJ2-2; D may be TRBD1 (5 bases). V lost 1 base, J lost 3 bases, and 15 bases lay in between. The CDR3 sequence is 17 residues long. Germline CDR1 reads SGHAT; CDR2 reads FQNNGV. The CDR3 nucleotides are TGTGCCAGCAGCTTAGGTTCAGCTGCAGGGTACACCGGGGAGCTGTTTTTT. Translated: CASSLGSAAGYTGELFF. Filled out from reference TRBV11-2 and TRBJ2-2, the complete variable domain reads EAGVAQSPRYKIIEKRQSVAFWCNPISGHATLYWYQQILGQGPKLLIQFQNNGVVDDSQLPKDRFSAERLKGVDSTLKIQPAKLEDSAVYLCASSLGSAAGYTGELFFGEGSRLTVL.

The V and J genes are TRBV19 and TRBJ1-1; TRBD1 matches at 9 bases. The length of the CDR3 is 14 residues. The V segment lost 6 bases and the J segment 8 bases; nucleotides outside the gene matches: 10. The germline V gene has CDR1 LNHDA and CDR2 SQIVND (reference sequence). The CDR3 coding sequence is TGTGCCAGTAGCGTACAGGGGGCGGAAAAAGAAGCTTTCTTT. It translates to CASSVQGAEKEAFF. The complete variable domain, with remaining parts taken from reference TRBV19 and TRBJ1-1, reads DGGITQSPKYLFRKEGQNVTLSCEQNLNHDAMYWYRQDPGQGLRLIYYSQIVNDFQKGDIAEGYSVSREKKESFPLTVTSAQKNPTAFYLCASSVQGAEKEAFFGQGTRLTVV.

The chain carries TRBV27 and TRBJ1-6, with D perhaps matching TRBD1 (5 bases). The CDR3 length is 15 residues. The germline V gene has CDR1 MNHEY and CDR2 SMNVEV (reference sequence). Trimming cost V 5 bases and J 8 bases, with 16 bases left between them. The DNA of the CDR3 is TGTGCCAGCAGTGAAACGGGACTTATCCATTCACCCCTCCACTTT. This encodes CASSETGLIHSPLHF.

This clone showed up just once. This sequence joins TRBV7-2 and TRBJ2-1; TRBD2 aligns across 7 bases. J lost 9 bases, V lost 5 bases, and 19 bases had no gene match. Germline CDR1 SGHTA, CDR2 FQGNSA. The CDR3 contains 17 residues. CDR3 in amino acids: CASSRDLLASNFGEQFF. The CDR3 DNA reads as TGTGCCAGCAGCCGCGATCTACTAGCGAGCAATTTCGGTGAGCAGTTCTTC.